This T cell receptor (beta chain) was sequenced for a study of T cells in Graves' hyperthyroidism and ophthalmopathy. Per germline, CDR1 LGHNA and CDR2 YNFKEQ. V was pared by 0 bases and J by 5 bases, with 11 bases between. This CDR3 contains 16 residues. The TCR beta CDR3 regions underwent amplification using RNA transcripts as the source. When the TCR CDR3 underwent first-round RT-PCR, the HTBI primer set was used. MiXCR, applied by TCRdb to the multiplex PCR reads, yields one record per CDR3 protein. The data show about 570,000 distinct CDR3 sequences, 11% to 15% seen once. Hyperthyroidism of Graves' type that showed no ophthalmopathy progression within 18 months was stable. In patients aged 18 to 65, hyperthyroidism was newly diagnosed, with duration under 2 months. Each 10 ml fresh peripheral blood draw supplied the PBMCs.

This receptor was taken from a woman between 40 and 55 years old with Graves' hyperthyroidism. J is TRBJ1-6 and V is TRBV4-2, with D perhaps TRBD1 (6 bases). What was sequenced was blood. The CDR3 spells CASSQERTVDNSPLHF. The CDR3 DNA sequence: TGTGCCAGCAGCCAAGAACGGACAGTTGATAATTCACCCCTCCACTTT.